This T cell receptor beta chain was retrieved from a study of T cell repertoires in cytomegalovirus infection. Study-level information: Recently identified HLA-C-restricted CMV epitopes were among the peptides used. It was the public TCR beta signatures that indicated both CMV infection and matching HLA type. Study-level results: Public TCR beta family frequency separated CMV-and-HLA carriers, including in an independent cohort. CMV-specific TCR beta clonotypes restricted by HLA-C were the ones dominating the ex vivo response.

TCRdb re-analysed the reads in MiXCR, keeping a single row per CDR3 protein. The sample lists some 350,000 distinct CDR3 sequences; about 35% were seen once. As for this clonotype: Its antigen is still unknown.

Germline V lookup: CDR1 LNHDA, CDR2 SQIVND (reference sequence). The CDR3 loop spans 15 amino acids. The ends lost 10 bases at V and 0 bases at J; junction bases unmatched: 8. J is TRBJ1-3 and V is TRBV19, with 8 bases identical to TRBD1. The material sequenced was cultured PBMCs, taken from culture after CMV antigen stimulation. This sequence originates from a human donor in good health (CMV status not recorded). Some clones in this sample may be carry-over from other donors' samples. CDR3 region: CATIRQGNSGNTIYF. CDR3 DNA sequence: TGTGCCACAATTCGACAGGGGAACTCTGGAAACACCATATATTTT.